This T cell receptor beta chain derives from a study of blood T cell repertoires in COVID-19. Participants spanned ages roughly 18 to 95 years and resided in 20 to 30 US areas. Participant-given clinical history determined each cohort assignment. Germline values: CDR1 SGHRS, CDR2 YFSETQ. The CDR3 totals 15 residues. V dropped 7 bases and J dropped 9; count of bases not matched to a gene: 11. TCRdb's table, derived via immunoSEQ multiplex PCR, lists solely in-frame clones and lacks some. The sample lists approximately 470,000 clones; around 90% were seen once. The V and J genes are TRBV5-1 and TRBJ2-1; 12 nucleotides align to TRBD2. This clonotype was sampled from a woman aged 18-30 years who had recovered from COVID-19. The specimen was PBMCs or T cells enriched from blood (not recorded which). CDR3 in amino acids: CASGPWTSGAREQFF. DNA for the CDR3: TGCGCCAGCGGGCCCTGGACTAGCGGGGCCCGTGAGCAGTTCTTC.